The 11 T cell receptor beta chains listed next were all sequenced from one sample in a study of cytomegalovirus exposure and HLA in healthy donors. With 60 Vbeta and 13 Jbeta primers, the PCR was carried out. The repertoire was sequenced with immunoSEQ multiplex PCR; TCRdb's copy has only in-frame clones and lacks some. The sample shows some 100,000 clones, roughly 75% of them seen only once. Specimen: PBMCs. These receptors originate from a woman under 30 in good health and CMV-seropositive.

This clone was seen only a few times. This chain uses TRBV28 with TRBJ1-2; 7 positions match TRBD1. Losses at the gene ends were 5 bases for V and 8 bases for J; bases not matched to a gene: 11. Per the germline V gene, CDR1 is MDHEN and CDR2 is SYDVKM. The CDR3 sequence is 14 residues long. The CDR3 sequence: CASSLGDRVSGYTF. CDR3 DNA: TGTGCCAGCAGTCTAGGCGACAGGGTAAGCGGCTACACCTTC.

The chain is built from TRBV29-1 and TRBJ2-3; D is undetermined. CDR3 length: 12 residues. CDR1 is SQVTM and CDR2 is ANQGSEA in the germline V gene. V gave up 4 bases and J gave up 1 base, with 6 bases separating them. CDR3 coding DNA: TGCAGCGTTGTACGGGGCACAGATACGCAGTATTTT. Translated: CSVVRGTDTQYF.

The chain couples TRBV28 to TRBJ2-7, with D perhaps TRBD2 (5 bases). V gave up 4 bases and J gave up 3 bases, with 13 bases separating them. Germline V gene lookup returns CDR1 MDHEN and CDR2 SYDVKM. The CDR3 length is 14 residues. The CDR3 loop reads CASSSSGRSYEQYF. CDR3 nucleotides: TGTGCCAGCAGTTCCAGCGGACGAAGCTACGAGCAGTACTTC.

The CDR3 sequence is CASSASGFSSGANVLTF. For the CDR3, the DNA is TGTGCCAGCAGCGCCAGCGGATTCTCCTCTGGGGCCAACGTCCTGACTTTC. The rearrangement links TRBV7-9 to TRBJ2-6; a weak D match, TRBD2 (5 bases). The V gene lost 5 bases and the J gene lost 0 bases, with 14 bases spanning the gap. This CDR3 contains 17 residues. Germline CDR1 reads SEHNR; CDR2 reads FQNEAQ (reference sequence).

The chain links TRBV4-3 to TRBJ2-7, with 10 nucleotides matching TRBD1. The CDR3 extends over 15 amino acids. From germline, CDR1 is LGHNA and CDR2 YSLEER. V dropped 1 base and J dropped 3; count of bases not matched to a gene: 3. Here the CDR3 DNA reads TGCGCCAGCAGCCAAGCGACAGGGGGCGGCTACGAGCAGTACTTC. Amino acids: CASSQATGGGYEQYF.

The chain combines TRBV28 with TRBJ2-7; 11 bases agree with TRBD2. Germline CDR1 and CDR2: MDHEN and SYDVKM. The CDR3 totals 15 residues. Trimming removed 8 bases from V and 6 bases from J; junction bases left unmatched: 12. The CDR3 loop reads CASSGLAGAPGEQYF. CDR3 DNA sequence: TGTGCCAGCTCCGGACTAGCGGGCGCCCCTGGCGAGCAGTACTTC.

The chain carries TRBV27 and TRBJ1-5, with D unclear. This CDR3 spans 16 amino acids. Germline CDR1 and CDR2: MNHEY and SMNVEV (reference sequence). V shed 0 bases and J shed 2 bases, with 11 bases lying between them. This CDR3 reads CASSLSSGSGNQPQHF. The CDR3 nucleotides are TGTGCCAGCAGTTTATCGTCCGGTTCGGGCAATCAGCCCCAGCATTTT.

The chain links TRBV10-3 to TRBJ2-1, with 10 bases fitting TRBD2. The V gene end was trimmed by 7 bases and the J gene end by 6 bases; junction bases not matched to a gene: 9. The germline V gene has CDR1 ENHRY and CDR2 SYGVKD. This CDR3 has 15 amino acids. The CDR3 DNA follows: TGTGCCATCAAGCCGACTAGCGGGCAATTCAATGAGCAGTTCTTC. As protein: CAIKPTSGQFNEQFF.

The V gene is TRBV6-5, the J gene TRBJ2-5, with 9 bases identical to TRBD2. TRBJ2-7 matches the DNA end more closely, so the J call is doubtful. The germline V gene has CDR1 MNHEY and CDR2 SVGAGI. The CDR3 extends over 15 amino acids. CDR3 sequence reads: CASRRLADYSYEQYF. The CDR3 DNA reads TGTGCCAGCAGGAGACTAGCGGATTACTCCTACGAGCAGTACTTC.

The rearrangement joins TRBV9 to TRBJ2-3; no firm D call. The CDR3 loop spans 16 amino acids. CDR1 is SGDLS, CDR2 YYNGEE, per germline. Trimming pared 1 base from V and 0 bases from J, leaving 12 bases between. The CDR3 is CASSVLPTGSTDTQYF. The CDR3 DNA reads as TGTGCCAGCAGCGTATTGCCGACGGGTAGCACAGATACGCAGTATTTT.

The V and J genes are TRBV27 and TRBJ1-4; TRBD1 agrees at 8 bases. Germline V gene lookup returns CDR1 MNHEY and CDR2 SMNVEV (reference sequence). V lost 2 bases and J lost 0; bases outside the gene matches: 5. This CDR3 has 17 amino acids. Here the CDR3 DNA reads TGTGCCAGCAGTTTAAGGGTCAGGGGGCCAACTAATGAAAAACTGTTTTTT. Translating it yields CASSLRVRGPTNEKLFF.